This T cell receptor (beta chain) derives from a study of post-analysis software for immune sequencing data (dated by TCRdb to 2013 to 2016). About the investigation overall: Disease courses on record covered relapsing-remitting, secondary progressive and progressive-relapsing multiple sclerosis, though some patients had no subtype annotation. The multiple sclerosis patient repertoires were compared with under 13 previously published healthy control repertoires from donors aged roughly 6 to 27 years. A subset of samples was prepared in parallel using single-end sample barcoding, then pooled and co-amplified after Illumina adapter ligation.

General study outcomes and caveats: About five TRBV segments, including TRBV5-6, TRBV5-1 and TRBV20-1, were significantly more frequent in patients than controls. The control group was slightly older than the multiple sclerosis patient group. Multiple sclerosis patients had significantly lower normalized Chao1 diversity than controls, a result that suggests substantial peripheral T-cell clonal expansion. When samples were clustered directly using the F measure, samples prepared in the same batch co-clustered strongly, which prompted a batch-effect correction.

Trimming removed 0 bases from V and 5 bases from J, leaving 17 bases between the germline ends. The CDR1 and CDR2 encoded by the germline V gene are SGHRS and YFSETQ. The cysteine opens and the phenylalanine closes a CDR3 of 16 amino acids. Only the CDR3 portion is preserved as DNA: 48 bases, with reading frame beginning at the first base. The library was generated by PCR. The data were produced on an Illumina HiSeq 2500. To reduce PCR and sequencing biases, unique molecular identifiers were incorporated into the TCR beta cDNA libraries. Roughly 500,000 cDNA molecules were obtained per 1 to 10 million input T cells, so each molecule approximated one T cell. The same protocol used for the earlier healthy control dataset was applied to prepare and sequence the patient libraries. Samples belonging to the same batch were prepared together, multiplexed and sequenced on a shared HiSeq lane. On the study's bioinformatics: Raw barcoded reads were processed with MIGEC, discarding single-read molecular identifier groups before consensus assembly and CDR3 extraction. Clonotype tables were post-analysed with VDJtools, normalizing diversity by down-sampling all datasets to the smallest sample size. To correct batch-related cross-sample contamination, repertoire overlap clustering matched CDR3 amino acid sequences but not nucleotide sequences. TCRdb reprocessing: public reads trimmed at Q25 with fastp, clones called with MiXCR, in-frame beta chains kept. Rows are unified per CDR3 protein, each entry keeping the most common DNA and genes. The V and J calls shown here were made by TCRdb, not taken from the authors' results. The sample profile shows roughly 670,000 distinct CDR3 sequences; approximately 60% of them were found once. The ten largest clones take up approximately 11% of the sample.

Points on this clonotype: This clone's antigen is unknown. It has no much larger one-base neighbor in the sample; base qualities were not kept.

TCR beta repertoires were profiled from peripheral blood of roughly 13 young patients with multiple sclerosis to demonstrate the VDJtools post-analysis software. The patients with multiple sclerosis were children and adolescents between roughly 6 and 17 years of age. Recombination linked TRBV5-1 to TRBJ2-5, and the D gene may be TRBD2, 6 bases matching. The sequence came from a girl aged 2-10 years with multiple sclerosis. Sample: blood. The CDR3 protein is CASSLAAGPLGETQYF. The DNA sequence follows: TGCGCCAGCAGCTTGGCGGCGGGACCCCTGGGGGAGACCCAGTACTTC.